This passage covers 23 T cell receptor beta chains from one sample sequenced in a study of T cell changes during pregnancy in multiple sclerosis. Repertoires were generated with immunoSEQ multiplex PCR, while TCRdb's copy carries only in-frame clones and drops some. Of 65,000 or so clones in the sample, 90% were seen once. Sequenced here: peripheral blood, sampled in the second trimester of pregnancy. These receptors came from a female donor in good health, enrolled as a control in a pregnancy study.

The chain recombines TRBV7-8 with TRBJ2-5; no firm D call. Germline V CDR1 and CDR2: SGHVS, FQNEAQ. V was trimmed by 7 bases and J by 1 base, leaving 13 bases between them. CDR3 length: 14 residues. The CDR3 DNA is TGTGCCAGCACCCCGTTACCTAGCCAAGAGACCCAGTACTTC. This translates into CASTPLPSQETQYF. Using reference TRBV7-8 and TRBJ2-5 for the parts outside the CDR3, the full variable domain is GAGVSQSPRYKVAKRGQDVALRCDPISGHVSLFWYQQALGQGPEFLTYFQNEAQLDKSGLPSDRFFAERPEGSVSTLKIQRTQQEDSAVYLCASTPLPSQETQYFGPGTRLLVL.

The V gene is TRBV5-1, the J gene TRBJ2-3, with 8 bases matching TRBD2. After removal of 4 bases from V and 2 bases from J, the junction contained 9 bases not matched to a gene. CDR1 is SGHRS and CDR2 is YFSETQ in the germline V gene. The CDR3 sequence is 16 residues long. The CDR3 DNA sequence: TGCGCCAGCAGCCAAGGCAACGGGAGGGCCACAGATACGCAGTATTTT. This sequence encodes CASSQGNGRATDTQYF.

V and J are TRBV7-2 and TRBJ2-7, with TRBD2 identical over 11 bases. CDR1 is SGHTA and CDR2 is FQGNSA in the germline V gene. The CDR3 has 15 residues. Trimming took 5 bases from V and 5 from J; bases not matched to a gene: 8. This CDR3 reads CASSTRTSGRNEQYF. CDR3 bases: TGTGCCAGCAGCACCAGAACTAGCGGGAGAAACGAGCAGTACTTC.

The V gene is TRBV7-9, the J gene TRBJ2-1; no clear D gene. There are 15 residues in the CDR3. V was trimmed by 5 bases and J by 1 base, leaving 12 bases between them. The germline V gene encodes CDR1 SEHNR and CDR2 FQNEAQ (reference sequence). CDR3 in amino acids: CASSPSEVSYNEQFF. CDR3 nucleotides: TGTGCCAGCAGCCCCTCCGAGGTTTCCTACAATGAGCAGTTCTTC.

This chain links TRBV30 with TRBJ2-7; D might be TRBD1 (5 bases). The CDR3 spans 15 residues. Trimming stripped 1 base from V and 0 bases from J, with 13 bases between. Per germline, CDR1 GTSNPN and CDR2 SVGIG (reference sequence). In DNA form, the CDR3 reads TGTGCCTGGAGTGACAGGTCTCTATACTCCTACGAGCAGTACTTC. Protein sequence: CAWSDRSLYSYEQYF.

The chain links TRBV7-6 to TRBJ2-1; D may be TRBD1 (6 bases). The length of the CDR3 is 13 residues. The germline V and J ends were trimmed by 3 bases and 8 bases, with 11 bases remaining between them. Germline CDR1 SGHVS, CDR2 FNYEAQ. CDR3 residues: CASSLGQGYEQFF. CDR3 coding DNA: TGTGCCAGCAGCTTGGGTCAGGGGTATGAGCAGTTCTTC.

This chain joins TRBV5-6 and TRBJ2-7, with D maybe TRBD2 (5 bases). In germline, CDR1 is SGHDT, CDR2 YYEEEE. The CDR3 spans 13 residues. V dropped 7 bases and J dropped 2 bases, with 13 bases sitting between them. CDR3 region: CASGGSFPYEQYF. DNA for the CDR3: TGTGCCAGCGGAGGTAGCTTTCCCTACGAGCAGTACTTC.

The CDR3 sequence: CASSLDPLSSYNEQFF. In DNA form, the CDR3 reads TGTGCCAGCAGCTTAGATCCGCTCAGCTCCTACAATGAGCAGTTCTTC. The chain has TRBV11-2 and TRBJ2-1, with unresolved D. CDR3 length: 16 residues. CDR1 SGHAT and CDR2 FQNNGV come from the germline V gene. V lost 0 bases, J lost 0 bases, and 9 bases lay in between.

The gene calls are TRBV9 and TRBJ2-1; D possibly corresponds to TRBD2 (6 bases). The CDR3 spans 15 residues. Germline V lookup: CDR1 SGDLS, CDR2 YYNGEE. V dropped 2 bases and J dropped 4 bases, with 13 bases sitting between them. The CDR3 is CASSVGSTGYNEQFF. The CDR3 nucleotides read TGTGCCAGCAGCGTCGGGAGCACGGGTTACAATGAGCAGTTCTTC.

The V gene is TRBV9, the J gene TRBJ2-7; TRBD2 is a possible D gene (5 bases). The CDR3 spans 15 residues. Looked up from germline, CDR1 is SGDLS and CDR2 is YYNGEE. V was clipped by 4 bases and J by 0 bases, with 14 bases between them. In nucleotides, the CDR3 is TGTGCCAGCAGCCCACGGACGGGATACTCCTACGAGCAGTACTTC. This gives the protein CASSPRTGYSYEQYF.

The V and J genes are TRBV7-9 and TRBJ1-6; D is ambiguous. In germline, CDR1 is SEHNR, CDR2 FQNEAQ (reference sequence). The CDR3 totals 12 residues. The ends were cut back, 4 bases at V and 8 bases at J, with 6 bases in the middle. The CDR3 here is CASSYGDSPLHF. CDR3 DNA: TGTGCCAGCAGCTACGGTGATTCACCCCTCCACTTT.

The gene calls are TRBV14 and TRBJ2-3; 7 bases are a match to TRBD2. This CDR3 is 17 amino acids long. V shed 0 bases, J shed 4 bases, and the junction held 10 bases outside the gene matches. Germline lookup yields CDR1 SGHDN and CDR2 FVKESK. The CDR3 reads CASSQEAGGRVADTQYF. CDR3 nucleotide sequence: TGTGCCAGCAGCCAAGAAGCGGGCGGGAGAGTAGCAGATACGCAGTATTTT. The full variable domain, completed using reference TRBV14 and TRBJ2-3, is EAGVTQFPSHSVIEKGQTVTLRCDPISGHDNLYWYRRVMGKEIKFLLHFVKESKQDESGMPNNRFLAERTGGTYSTLKVQPAELEDSGVYFCASSQEAGGRVADTQYFGPGTRLTVL.

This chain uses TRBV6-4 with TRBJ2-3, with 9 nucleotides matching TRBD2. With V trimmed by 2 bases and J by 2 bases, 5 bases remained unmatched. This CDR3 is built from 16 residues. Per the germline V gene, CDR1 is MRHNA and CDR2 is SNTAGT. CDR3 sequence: CASSDGASGDTDTQYF. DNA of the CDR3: TGTGCCAGCAGTGACGGTGCTAGCGGGGACACAGATACGCAGTATTTT.

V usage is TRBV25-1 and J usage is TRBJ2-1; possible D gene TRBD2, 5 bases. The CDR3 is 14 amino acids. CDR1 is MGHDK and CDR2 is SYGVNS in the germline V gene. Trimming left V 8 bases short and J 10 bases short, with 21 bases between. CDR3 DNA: TGTGCCAGCCAAGGACCGAGCGGACGAGCAGAGCAGTTCTTC. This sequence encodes CASQGPSGRAEQFF.

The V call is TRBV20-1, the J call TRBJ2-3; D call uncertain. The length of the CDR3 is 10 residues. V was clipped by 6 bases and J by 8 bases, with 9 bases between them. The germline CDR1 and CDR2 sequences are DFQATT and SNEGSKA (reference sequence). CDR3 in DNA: TGCAGTGCCCAAAAATCTACGCAGTATTTT. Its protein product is CSAQKSTQYF.

In DNA, the CDR3 is TGTGCCAGCAGCAAAAGCGGGCTACAAGAGACCCAGTACTTC. Protein sequence: CASSKSGLQETQYF. The chain couples TRBV7-9 to TRBJ2-5; D may be TRBD2 (6 bases). From germline, CDR1 is SEHNR and CDR2 FQNEAQ (reference sequence). The CDR3 spans 14 residues. V gave up 5 bases and J gave up 2 bases, with 12 bases separating them.

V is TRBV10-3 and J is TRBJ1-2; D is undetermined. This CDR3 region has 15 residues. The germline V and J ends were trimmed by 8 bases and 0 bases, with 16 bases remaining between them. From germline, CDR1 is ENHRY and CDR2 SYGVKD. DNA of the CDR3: TGTGCCATCGCCCAGACGAGAACTACTAACTATGGCTACACCTTC. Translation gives CAIAQTRTTNYGYTF.

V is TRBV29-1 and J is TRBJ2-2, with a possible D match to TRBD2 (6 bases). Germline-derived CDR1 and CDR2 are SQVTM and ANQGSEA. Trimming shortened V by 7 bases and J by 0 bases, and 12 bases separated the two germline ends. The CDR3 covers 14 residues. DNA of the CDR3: TGCAGCGCTTCTACGGGAGCGAACACCGGGGAGCTGTTTTTT. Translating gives CSASTGANTGELFF.

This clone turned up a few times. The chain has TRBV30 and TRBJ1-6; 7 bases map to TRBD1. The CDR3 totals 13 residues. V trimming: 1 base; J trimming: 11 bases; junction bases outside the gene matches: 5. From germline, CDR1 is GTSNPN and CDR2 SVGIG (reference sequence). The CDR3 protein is CAWSDRGGPPLHF. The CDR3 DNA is TGTGCCTGGAGTGACAGGGGCGGGCCACCCCTCCACTTT. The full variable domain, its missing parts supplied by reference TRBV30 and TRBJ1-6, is SQTIHQWPATLVQPVGSPLSLECTVEGTSNPNLYWYRQAAGRGLQLLFYSVGIGQISSEVPQNLSASRPQDRQFILSSKKLLLSDSGFYLCAWSDRGGPPLHFGNGTRLTVT.

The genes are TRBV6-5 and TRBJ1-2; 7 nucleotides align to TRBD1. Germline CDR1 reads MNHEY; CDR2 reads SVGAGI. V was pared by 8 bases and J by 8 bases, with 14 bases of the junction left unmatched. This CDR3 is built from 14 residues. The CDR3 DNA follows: TGTGCCAGCGGACGCCGGGACAGTCCCGGCGGCTACACCTTC. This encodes CASGRRDSPGGYTF.

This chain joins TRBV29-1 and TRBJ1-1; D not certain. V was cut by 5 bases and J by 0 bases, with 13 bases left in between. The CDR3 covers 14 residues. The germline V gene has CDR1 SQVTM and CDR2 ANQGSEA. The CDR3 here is CSVRPLDMNTEAFF. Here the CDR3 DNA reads TGCAGCGTTCGTCCCCTCGACATGAACACTGAAGCTTTCTTT.

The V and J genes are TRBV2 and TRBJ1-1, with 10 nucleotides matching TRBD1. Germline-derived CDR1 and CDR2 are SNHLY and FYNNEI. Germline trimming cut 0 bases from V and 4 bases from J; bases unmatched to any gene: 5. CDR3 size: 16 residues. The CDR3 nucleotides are TGTGCCAGCAGTGAAGCGCTAGGGGACAGGGGCACTGAAGCTTTCTTT. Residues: CASSEALGDRGTEAFF. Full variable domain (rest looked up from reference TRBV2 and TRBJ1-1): EPEVTQTPSHQVTQMGQEVILRCVPISNHLYFYWYRQILGQKVEFLVSFYNNEISEKSEIFDDQFSVERPDGSNFTLKIRSTKLEDSAMYFCASSEALGDRGTEAFFGQGTRLTVV.

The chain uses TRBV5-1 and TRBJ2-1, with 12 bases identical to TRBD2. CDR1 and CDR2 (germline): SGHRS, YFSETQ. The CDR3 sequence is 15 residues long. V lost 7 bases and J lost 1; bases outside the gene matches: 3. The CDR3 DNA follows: TGCGCCAGCCAAGGACTAGCGGGATCCTACAATGAGCAGTTCTTC. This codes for CASQGLAGSYNEQFF. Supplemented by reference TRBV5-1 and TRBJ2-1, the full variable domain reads KAGVTQTPRYLIKTRGQQVTLSCSPISGHRSVSWYQQTPGQGLQFLFEYFSETQRNKGNFPGRFSGRQFSNSRSEMNVSTLELGDSALYLCASQGLAGSYNEQFFGPGTRLTVL.